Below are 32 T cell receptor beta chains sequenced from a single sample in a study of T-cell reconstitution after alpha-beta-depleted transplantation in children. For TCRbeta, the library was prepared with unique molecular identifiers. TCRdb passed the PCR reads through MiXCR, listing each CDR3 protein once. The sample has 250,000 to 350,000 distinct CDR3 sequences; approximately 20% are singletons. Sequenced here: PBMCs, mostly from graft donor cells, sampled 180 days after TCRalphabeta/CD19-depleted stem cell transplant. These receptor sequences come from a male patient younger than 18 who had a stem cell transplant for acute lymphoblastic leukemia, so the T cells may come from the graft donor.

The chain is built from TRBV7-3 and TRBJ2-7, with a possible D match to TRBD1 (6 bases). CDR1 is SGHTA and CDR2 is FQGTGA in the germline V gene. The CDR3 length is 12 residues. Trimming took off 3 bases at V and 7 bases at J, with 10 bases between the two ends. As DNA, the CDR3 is TGTGCCAGCAGCTTTCATACAGGGGAGCAGTACTTC. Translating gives CASSFHTGEQYF. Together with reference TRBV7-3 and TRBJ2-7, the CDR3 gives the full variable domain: GAGVSQTPSNKVTEKGKYVELRCDPISGHTALYWYRQSLGQGPEFLIYFQGTGAADDSGLPNDRFFAVRPEGSVSTLKIQRTERGDSAVYLCASSFHTGEQYFGPGTRLTVT.

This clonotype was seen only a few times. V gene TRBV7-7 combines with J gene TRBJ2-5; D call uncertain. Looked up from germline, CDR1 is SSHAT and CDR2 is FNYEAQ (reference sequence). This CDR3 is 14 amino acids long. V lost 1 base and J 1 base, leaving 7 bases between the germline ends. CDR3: CASSLDPGQETQYF. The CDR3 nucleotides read TGTGCCAGCAGCTTAGATCCGGGCCAAGAGACCCAGTACTTC.

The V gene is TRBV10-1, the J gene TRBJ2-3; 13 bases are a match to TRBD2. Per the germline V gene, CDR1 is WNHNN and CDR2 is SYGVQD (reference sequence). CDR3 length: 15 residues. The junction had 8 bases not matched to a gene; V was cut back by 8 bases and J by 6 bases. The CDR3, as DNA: TGCGCCAGCTCACTCACTAGCGGGAGGGCTGATACGCAGTATTTT. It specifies CASSLTSGRADTQYF.

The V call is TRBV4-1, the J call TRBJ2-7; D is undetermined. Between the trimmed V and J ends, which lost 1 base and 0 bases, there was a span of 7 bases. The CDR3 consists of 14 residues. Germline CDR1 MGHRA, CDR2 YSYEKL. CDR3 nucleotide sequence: TGCGCCAGCAGCCAAGCCCCAGTCTCCTACGAGCAGTACTTC. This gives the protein CASSQAPVSYEQYF.

Written as DNA, the CDR3 is TGTGCCAGCAGCCTCAAAGGGGATCAGCCCCAGCATTTT. It translates to CASSLKGDQPQHF. The V call is TRBV7-2, the J call TRBJ1-5; tentative D call: TRBD1 (5 bases). CDR1 is SGHTA and CDR2 is FQGNSA in the germline V gene. This CDR3 spans 13 amino acids. Trimming stripped 5 bases from V and 5 bases from J, with 10 bases between.

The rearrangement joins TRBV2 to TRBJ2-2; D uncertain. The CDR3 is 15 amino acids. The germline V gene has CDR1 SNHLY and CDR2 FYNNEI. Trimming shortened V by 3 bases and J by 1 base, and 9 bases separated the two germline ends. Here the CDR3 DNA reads TGTGCCAGCAGTGAGCAGCCTCGGAACACCGGGGAGCTGTTTTTT. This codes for CASSEQPRNTGELFF.

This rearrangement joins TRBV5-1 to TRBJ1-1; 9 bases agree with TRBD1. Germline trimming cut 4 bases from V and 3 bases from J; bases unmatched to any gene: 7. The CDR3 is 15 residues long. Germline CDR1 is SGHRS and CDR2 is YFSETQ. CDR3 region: CASSKAGQGYTEAFF. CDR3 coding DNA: TGCGCCAGCAGCAAGGCGGGACAGGGATACACTGAAGCTTTCTTT.

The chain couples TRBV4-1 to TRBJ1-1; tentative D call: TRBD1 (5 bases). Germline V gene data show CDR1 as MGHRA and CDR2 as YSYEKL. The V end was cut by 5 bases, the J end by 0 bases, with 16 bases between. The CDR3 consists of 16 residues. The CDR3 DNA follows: TGCGCCAGCAGCAAGGGGCCGGGACGCATGAACACTGAAGCTTTCTTT. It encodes CASSKGPGRMNTEAFF.

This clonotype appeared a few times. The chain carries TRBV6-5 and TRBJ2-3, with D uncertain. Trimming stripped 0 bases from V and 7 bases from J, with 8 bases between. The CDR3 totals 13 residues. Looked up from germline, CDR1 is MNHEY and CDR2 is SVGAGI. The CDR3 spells CASSYSILHTQYF. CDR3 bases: TGTGCCAGCAGTTACTCGATCCTGCATACGCAGTATTTT.

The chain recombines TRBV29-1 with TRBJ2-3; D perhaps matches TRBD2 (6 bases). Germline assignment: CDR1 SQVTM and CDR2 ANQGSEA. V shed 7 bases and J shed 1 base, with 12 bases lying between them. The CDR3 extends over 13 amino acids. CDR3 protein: CSACPGGTDTQYF. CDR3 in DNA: TGCAGCGCTTGTCCGGGGGGCACAGATACGCAGTATTTT.

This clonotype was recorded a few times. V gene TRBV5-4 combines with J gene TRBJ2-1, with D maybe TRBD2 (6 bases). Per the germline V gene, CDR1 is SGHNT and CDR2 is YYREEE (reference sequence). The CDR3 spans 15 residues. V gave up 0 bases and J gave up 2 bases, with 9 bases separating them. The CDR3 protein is CASSLELAAYNEQFF. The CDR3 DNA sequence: TGTGCCAGCAGCTTGGAACTAGCCGCCTACAATGAGCAGTTCTTC.

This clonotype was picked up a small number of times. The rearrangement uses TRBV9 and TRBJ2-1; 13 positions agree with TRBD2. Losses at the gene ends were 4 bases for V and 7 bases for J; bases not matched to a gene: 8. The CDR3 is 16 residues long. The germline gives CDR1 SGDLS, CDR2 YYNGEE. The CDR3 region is CASSLRTSGSNNEQFF. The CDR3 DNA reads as TGTGCCAGCAGCCTAAGGACTAGCGGGAGCAATAATGAGCAGTTCTTC.

The CDR3 reads CASSLAWSNEQFF. CDR3 DNA: TGCGCCAGCAGCCTAGCGTGGTCCAATGAGCAGTTCTTC. The rearrangement links TRBV5-1 to TRBJ2-1, with D perhaps matching TRBD2 (6 bases). The CDR3 totals 13 residues. Per the germline V gene, CDR1 is SGHRS and CDR2 is YFSETQ. The V end was cut by 4 bases, the J end by 6 bases, with 11 bases between. The variable domain in full, with the rest retrieved from reference TRBV5-1 and TRBJ2-1, is KAGVTQTPRYLIKTRGQQVTLSCSPISGHRSVSWYQQTPGQGLQFLFEYFSETQRNKGNFPGRFSGRQFSNSRSEMNVSTLELGDSALYLCASSLAWSNEQFFGPGTRLTVL.

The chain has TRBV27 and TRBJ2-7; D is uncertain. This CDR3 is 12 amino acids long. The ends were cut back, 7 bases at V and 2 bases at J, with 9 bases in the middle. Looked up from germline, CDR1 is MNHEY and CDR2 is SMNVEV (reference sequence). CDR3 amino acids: CASTFEPYEQYF. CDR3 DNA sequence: TGTGCCAGCACATTCGAGCCCTACGAGCAGTACTTC.

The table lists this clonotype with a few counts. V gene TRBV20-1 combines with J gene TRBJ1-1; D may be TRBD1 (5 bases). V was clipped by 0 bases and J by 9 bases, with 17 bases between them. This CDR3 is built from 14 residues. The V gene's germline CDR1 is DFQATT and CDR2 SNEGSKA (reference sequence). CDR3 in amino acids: CSARDGWGGRKAFF. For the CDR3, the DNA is TGCAGTGCTAGAGATGGATGGGGGGGTAGAAAAGCTTTCTTT.

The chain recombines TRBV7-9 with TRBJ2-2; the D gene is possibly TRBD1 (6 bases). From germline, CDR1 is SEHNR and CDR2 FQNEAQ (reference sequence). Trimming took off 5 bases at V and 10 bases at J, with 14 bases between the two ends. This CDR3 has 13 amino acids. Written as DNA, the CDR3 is TGTGCCAGCAGCAACGGACGGGGACAGGAGCTGTTTTTT. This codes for CASSNGRGQELFF.

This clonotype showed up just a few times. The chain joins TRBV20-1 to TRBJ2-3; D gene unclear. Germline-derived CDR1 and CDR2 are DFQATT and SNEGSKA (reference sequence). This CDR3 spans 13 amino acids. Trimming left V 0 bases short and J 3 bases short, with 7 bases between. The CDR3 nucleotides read TGCAGTGCTAGAGAACCTAGGACAGATACGCAGTATTTT. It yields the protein CSAREPRTDTQYF.

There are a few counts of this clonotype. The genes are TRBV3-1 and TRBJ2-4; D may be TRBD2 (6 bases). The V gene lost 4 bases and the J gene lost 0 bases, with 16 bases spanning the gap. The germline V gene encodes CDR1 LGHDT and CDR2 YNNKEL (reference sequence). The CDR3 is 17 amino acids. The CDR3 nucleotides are TGTGCCAGCAGCCCCAAGGTGGGGGGACTAGCCAAAAACATTCAGTACTTC. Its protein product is CASSPKVGGLAKNIQYF.

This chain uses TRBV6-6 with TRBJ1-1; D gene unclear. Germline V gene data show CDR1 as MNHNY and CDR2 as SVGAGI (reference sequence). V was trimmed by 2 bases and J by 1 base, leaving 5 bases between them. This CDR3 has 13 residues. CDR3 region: CASSYRQNTEAFF. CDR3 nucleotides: TGTGCCAGCAGTTACCGCCAGAACACTGAAGCTTTCTTT.

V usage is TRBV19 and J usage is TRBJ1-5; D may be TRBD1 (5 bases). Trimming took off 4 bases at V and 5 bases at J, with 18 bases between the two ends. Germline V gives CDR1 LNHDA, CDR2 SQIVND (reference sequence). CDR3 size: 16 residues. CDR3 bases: TGTGCCAGTAGTAACTTGTGGGCCCCGGGGGATCAGCCCCAGCATTTT. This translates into CASSNLWAPGDQPQHF. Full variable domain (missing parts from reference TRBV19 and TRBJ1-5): DGGITQSPKYLFRKEGQNVTLSCEQNLNHDAMYWYRQDPGQGLRLIYYSQIVNDFQKGDIAEGYSVSREKKESFPLTVTSAQKNPTAFYLCASSNLWAPGDQPQHFGDGTRLSIL.

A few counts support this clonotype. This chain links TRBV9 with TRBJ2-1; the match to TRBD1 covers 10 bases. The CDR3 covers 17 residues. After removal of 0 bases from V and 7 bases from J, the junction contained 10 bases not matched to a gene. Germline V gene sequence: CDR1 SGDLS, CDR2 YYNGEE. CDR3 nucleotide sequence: TGTGCCAGCAGCGTAGCTGTAAGGGACAGGGGTTTGAATGAGCAGTTCTTC. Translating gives CASSVAVRDRGLNEQFF.

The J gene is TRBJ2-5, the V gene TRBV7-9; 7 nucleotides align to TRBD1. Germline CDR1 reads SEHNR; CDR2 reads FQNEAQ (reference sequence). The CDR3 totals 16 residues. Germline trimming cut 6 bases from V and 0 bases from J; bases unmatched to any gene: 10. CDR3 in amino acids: CASRAVDREYQETQYF. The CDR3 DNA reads TGTGCCAGCAGAGCCGTTGACAGGGAGTACCAAGAGACCCAGTACTTC.

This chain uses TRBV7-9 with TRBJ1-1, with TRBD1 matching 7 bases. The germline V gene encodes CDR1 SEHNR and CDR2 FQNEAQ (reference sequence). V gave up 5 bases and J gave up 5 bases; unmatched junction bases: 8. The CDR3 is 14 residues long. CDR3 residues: CASSGRQGATEAFF. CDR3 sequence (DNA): TGTGCCAGCAGCGGCCGACAGGGAGCAACTGAAGCTTTCTTT.

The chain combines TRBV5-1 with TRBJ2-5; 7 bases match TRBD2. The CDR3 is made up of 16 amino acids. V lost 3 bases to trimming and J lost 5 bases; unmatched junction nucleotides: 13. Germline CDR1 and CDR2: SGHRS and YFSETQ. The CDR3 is CASSSGLTYLMETQYF. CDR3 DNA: TGCGCCAGCAGCTCGGGACTAACCTATCTAATGGAGACCCAGTACTTC.

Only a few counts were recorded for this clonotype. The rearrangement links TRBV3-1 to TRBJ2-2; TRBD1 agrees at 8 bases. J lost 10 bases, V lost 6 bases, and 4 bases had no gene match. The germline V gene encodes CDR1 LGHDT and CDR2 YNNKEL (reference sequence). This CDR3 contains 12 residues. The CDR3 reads CASSYRGSELFF. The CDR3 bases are TGTGCCAGCAGTTACAGGGGGTCGGAGCTGTTTTTT. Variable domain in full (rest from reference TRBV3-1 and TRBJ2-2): DTAVSQTPKYLVTQMGNDKSIKCEQNLGHDTMYWYKQDSKKFLKIMFSYNNKELIINETVPNRFSPKSPDKAHLNLHINSLELGDSAVYFCASSYRGSELFFGEGSRLTVL.

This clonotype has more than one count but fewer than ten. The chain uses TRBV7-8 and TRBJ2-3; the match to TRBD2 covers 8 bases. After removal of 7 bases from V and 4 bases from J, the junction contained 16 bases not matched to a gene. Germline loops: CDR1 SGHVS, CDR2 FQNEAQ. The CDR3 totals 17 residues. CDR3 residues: CASTELAVLGVSDTQYF. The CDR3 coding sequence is TGTGCCAGCACTGAACTAGCGGTCCTTGGAGTATCAGATACGCAGTATTTT.

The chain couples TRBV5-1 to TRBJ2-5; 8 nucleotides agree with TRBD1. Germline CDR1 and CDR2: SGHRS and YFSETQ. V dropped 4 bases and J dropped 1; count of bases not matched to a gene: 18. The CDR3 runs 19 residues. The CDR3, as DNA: TGCGCCAGCAGCCGGGGAATGGCAGGGGGCTCCCGAATCCAAGAGACCCAGTACTTC. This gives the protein CASSRGMAGGSRIQETQYF.

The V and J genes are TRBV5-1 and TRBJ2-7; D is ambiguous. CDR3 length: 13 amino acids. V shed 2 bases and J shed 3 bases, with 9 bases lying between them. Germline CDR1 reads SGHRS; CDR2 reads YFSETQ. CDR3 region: CASSFTVSYEQYF. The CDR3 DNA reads TGCGCCAGCAGCTTCACGGTTAGCTACGAGCAGTACTTC.

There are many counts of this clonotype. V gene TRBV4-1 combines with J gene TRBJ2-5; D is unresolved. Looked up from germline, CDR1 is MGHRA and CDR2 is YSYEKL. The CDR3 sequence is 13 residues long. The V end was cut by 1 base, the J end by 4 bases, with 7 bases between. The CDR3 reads CASSQVVRETQYF. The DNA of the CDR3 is TGCGCCAGCAGCCAAGTAGTGCGAGAGACCCAGTACTTC.

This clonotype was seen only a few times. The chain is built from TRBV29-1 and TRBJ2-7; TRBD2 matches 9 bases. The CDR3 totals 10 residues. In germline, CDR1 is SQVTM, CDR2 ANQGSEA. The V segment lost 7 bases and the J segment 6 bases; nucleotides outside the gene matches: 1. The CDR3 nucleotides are TGCAGCGCGACTAGCGGCGAGCAGTACTTC. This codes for CSATSGEQYF.

The CDR3 bases are TGTGCCAGCAGCCCAAGACTAGCGGGAGGGCCAAGGTTGAGTGAGCAGTTCTTC. Residues: CASSPRLAGGPRLSEQFF. The chain employs TRBV11-2 and TRBJ2-1; 14 bases agree with TRBD2. Germline CDR1 is SGHAT and CDR2 is FQNNGV. The ends lost 5 bases at V and 9 bases at J; junction bases unmatched: 15. CDR3 size: 18 residues.

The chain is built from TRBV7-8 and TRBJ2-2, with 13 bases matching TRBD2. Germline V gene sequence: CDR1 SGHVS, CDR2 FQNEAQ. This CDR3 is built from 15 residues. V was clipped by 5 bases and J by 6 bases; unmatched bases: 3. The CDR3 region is CASSLGTSGAGELFF. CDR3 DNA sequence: TGTGCCAGCAGCCTCGGGACTAGCGGGGCCGGGGAGCTGTTTTTT.